The 23 T cell receptor beta chains in this list originate from one sample, sequenced in a study of blood T cell repertoires in COVID-19 (dated by TCRdb to between 2020 and 2021). The method was the immunoSEQ multiplex PCR assay. TCRdb re-hosts the immuneACCESS table, in-frame sequences only. Its copies lack some clones; in the studies checked, an unresolved V gene accounts for under half of them, and the cause for the rest is not known. The sample includes approximately 210,000 clones, with roughly 76% observed a single time. The top ten clonotypes cover about 5% of the sample. Sequencing was done on a sample of peripheral blood. These receptors were obtained from a human donor in a cohort sampled during active COVID-19.

This chain joins TRBV29-1 and TRBJ2-3; tentative D call: TRBD1 (6 bases). Trimming removed 4 bases at V and 1 base at J, with 15 bases between. Germline values: CDR1 SQVTM, CDR2 ANQGSEA. The CDR3 extends over 15 amino acids. CDR3 sequence reads: CSVAFFWTGTDTQYF. The CDR3 DNA reads TGCAGCGTTGCTTTTTTTTGGACAGGCACAGATACGCAGTATTTT.

The V gene is TRBV5-6, the J gene TRBJ2-5; 8 nucleotides match TRBD2. V lost 4 bases, J lost 1 base, and 3 bases stayed unmatched. Germline V gene sequence: CDR1 SGHDT, CDR2 YYEEEE. The CDR3 spans 14 residues. The CDR3 DNA reads as TGTGCCAGCAGCCTAGCGGGTTTCCAAGAGACCCAGTACTTC. Translating gives CASSLAGFQETQYF. The whole variable domain, filled in from reference TRBV5-6 and TRBJ2-5, reads DAGVTQSPTHLIKTRGQQVTLRCSPKSGHDTVSWYQQALGQGPQFIFQYYEEEERQRGNFPDRFSGHQFPNYSSELNVNALLLGDSALYLCASSLAGFQETQYFGPGTRLLVL.

This sequence joins TRBV7-2 and TRBJ1-1; 9 bases agree with TRBD1. Germline assignment: CDR1 SGHTA and CDR2 FQGNSA. The CDR3 loop spans 15 amino acids. Unmatched junction bases numbered 5, after V lost 5 bases and J lost 1 base. CDR3 amino acids: CASSDLTGGNTEAFF. The CDR3 coding sequence is TGTGCCAGCAGCGACCTGACAGGGGGGAACACTGAAGCTTTCTTT.

Written as DNA, the CDR3 is TGTGCCAGCTCCCTGGGCGGGGTTAGATCACCCCTCCACTTT. Its protein is CASSLGGVRSPLHF. The chain joins TRBV28 to TRBJ1-6; D unresolved. CDR3 length: 14 amino acids. Germline V CDR1 and CDR2: MDHEN, SYDVKM. Trimming left V 8 bases short and J 10 bases short, with 18 bases between.

This sequence joins TRBV19 and TRBJ1-1, with D maybe TRBD1 (5 bases). Germline loops: CDR1 LNHDA, CDR2 SQIVND (reference sequence). This CDR3 is 17 amino acids long. Trimming pared 5 bases from V and 0 bases from J, leaving 19 bases between. The CDR3 nucleotides read TGTGCCAGTAGTGTCCTTAATGCGGGACGGTTGAACACTGAAGCTTTCTTT. It specifies CASSVLNAGRLNTEAFF.

The gene calls are TRBV19 and TRBJ1-1, with D possibly TRBD1 on 6 matching bases. Per the germline V gene, CDR1 is LNHDA and CDR2 is SQIVND (reference sequence). With 5 bases removed from V and 1 base from J, the gap between germline ends came to 14 bases. CDR3 length: 15 amino acids. The DNA of the CDR3 is TGTGCCAGTAGTTTCCGGACAGATCGGAACACTGAAGCTTTCTTT. Amino acid sequence: CASSFRTDRNTEAFF.

The chain recombines TRBV7-8 with TRBJ2-5; TRBD1 matches 9 bases. V lost 1 base and J lost 4; bases outside the gene matches: 1. The CDR3 is 14 amino acids. The germline CDR1 and CDR2 sequences are SGHVS and FQNEAQ. DNA for the CDR3: TGTGCCAGCAGCTTAGACAGGGGGCCAGAGACCCAGTACTTC. It specifies CASSLDRGPETQYF. The whole variable domain, filled in from reference TRBV7-8 and TRBJ2-5, reads GAGVSQSPRYKVAKRGQDVALRCDPISGHVSLFWYQQALGQGPEFLTYFQNEAQLDKSGLPSDRFFAERPEGSVSTLKIQRTQQEDSAVYLCASSLDRGPETQYFGPGTRLLVL.

The CDR3: CASSLLGQGDEQYF. As DNA, the CDR3 is TGTGCCAGCAGTTTACTGGGACAGGGGGACGAGCAGTACTTC. This rearrangement joins TRBV27 to TRBJ2-7, with TRBD1 matching 11 bases. The V and J ends lost 2 bases and 5 bases, in that order; junction bases with no gene match: 2. This CDR3 is built from 14 residues. Per germline, CDR1 MNHEY and CDR2 SMNVEV (reference sequence).

The chain links TRBV19 to TRBJ1-5; 8 bases line up with TRBD1. V shed 7 bases, J shed 5 bases, and the junction held 10 bases outside the gene matches. Per the germline V gene, CDR1 is LNHDA and CDR2 is SQIVND (reference sequence). The CDR3 covers 15 residues. In nucleotides, the CDR3 is TGTGCCAGTAACCCGGACAGGGAGGGCGATCAGCCCCAGCATTTT. This translates into CASNPDREGDQPQHF.

The gene calls are TRBV27 and TRBJ2-3; 12 nucleotides line up with TRBD2. Germline trimming cut 0 bases from V and 1 base from J; bases unmatched to any gene: 5. The CDR3 runs 18 residues. The germline gives CDR1 MNHEY, CDR2 SMNVEV (reference sequence). The CDR3 sequence is CASSLSSRLAGGTDTQYF. In nucleotides, the CDR3 is TGTGCCAGCAGTTTATCTTCCCGACTAGCGGGGGGCACAGATACGCAGTATTTT.

This clone is a singleton in its sample. The J gene is TRBJ2-2, the V gene TRBV6-2 or TRBV6-3; the D is unclear. The CDR3 has 15 amino acids. V lost 5 bases and J 1 base, leaving 11 bases between the germline ends. Looked up from germline, CDR1 is MNHEY and CDR2 is SVGEGT. This chain's CDR3 is CASSSFRQNTGELFF. The CDR3, as DNA: TGTGCCAGCAGTAGCTTCAGGCAGAACACCGGGGAGCTGTTTTTT.

This chain uses TRBV27 with TRBJ2-5; possible D gene TRBD2, 6 bases. The CDR3 runs to 16 residues. The V end was cut by 9 bases, the J end by 4 bases, with 24 bases between. CDR1 is MNHEY and CDR2 is SMNVEV in the germline V gene (reference sequence). CDR3 DNA sequence: TGTGCCAGTCCCACTTACACTAGCAGGGTGATAGAGACCCAGTACTTC. It translates to CASPTYTSRVIETQYF.

This clone was recorded once. V usage is TRBV9 and J usage is TRBJ2-1, with D tentatively TRBD1 (6 bases). This CDR3 region has 15 residues. The V and J ends lost 0 bases and 2 bases respectively, with 9 bases between them. CDR1 and CDR2 (germline): SGDLS, YYNGEE. The CDR3 here is CASSVEQGPYNEQFF. Written as DNA, the CDR3 is TGTGCCAGCAGCGTAGAACAGGGCCCCTACAATGAGCAGTTCTTC.

The chain recombines TRBV27 with TRBJ1-2; D gene unclear. CDR1 is MNHEY, CDR2 SMNVEV, per germline (reference sequence). Trimming shortened V by 2 bases and J by 4 bases, and 14 bases separated the two germline ends. This CDR3 contains 15 residues. CDR3: CASSLRASRGYGYTF. The CDR3 bases are TGTGCCAGCAGTTTACGGGCCTCCCGGGGCTATGGCTACACCTTC.

This chain uses TRBV28 with TRBJ1-2; D uncertain. The CDR3 contains 15 residues. V was pared by 3 bases and J by 3 bases, with 14 bases between. Looked up from germline, CDR1 is MDHEN and CDR2 is SYDVKM. CDR3 DNA: TGTGCCAGCAGTTTGGGGTACAGCGGTTACTATGGCTACACCTTC. This codes for CASSLGYSGYYGYTF.

This chain connects TRBV5-1 to TRBJ2-1; 10 bases fit TRBD2. CDR3 length equals 14 residues. The trim removed 6 bases at V and 0 bases at J, leaving 0 bases unmatched. CDR1 and CDR2 from the germline V gene are SGHRS and YFSETQ. The CDR3: CASTSGSSYNEQFF. The CDR3 coding sequence is TGCGCCAGCACTAGCGGGAGCTCCTACAATGAGCAGTTCTTC.

This sequence joins TRBV5-1 and TRBJ2-1; no clear D gene. The CDR3 runs to 17 residues. Germline CDR1 SGHRS, CDR2 YFSETQ. With 0 bases removed from V and 1 base from J, the gap between germline ends came to 14 bases. The CDR3 DNA sequence: TGCGCCAGCAGCTTGGAAGCCGCTAGATGGTCCTACAATGAGCAGTTCTTC. It translates to CASSLEAARWSYNEQFF.

V and J are TRBV6-2 or TRBV6-3 and TRBJ2-7, with 13 positions matching TRBD2. CDR1 is MNHEY and CDR2 is SVGEGT in the germline V gene. This CDR3 spans 16 amino acids. V gave up 5 bases and J gave up 0 bases; unmatched junction bases: 4. The CDR3 reads CASSTTSGRNSYEQYF. The CDR3 nucleotides read TGTGCCAGCAGTACGACTAGCGGGAGGAACTCCTACGAGCAGTACTTC.

The table lists this clone with a few counts. The chain combines TRBV6-5 with TRBJ2-7, with 7 positions matching TRBD1. The germline CDR1 and CDR2 sequences are MNHEY and SVGAGI. This CDR3 has 12 residues. The junction had 3 bases not matched to a gene; V was cut back by 6 bases and J by 4 bases. Here the CDR3 reads CASSLQGYEQYF. In DNA form, the CDR3 reads TGTGCCAGCAGCTTACAGGGGTACGAGCAGTACTTC.

In nucleotides, the CDR3 is TGTGCCAGCAGTCTGGGACAGGGGGCGCTCACCGGGGAGCTGTTTTTT. Encoded protein: CASSLGQGALTGELFF. The chain has TRBV28 and TRBJ2-2, with 12 bases fitting TRBD1. This CDR3 is built from 16 residues. After removal of 5 bases from V and 4 bases from J, the junction contained 5 bases not matched to a gene. CDR1 and CDR2 (germline): MDHEN, SYDVKM.

The chain combines TRBV19 with TRBJ1-1, with D unresolved. V dropped 3 bases and J dropped 4 bases, with 15 bases sitting between them. CDR1 and CDR2 from the germline V gene are LNHDA and SQIVND (reference sequence). The CDR3 is 15 residues long. CDR3 in DNA: TGTGCCAGTAGTATTGGAGGAATAAAGGGCACTGAAGCTTTCTTT. This codes for CASSIGGIKGTEAFF.

This clone was seen repeatedly, ten times or more. This rearrangement joins TRBV28 to TRBJ2-1; 8 bases align to TRBD2. V lost 4 bases, J lost 0 bases, and 8 bases stayed unmatched. The CDR3 covers 17 residues. Germline assignment: CDR1 MDHEN and CDR2 SYDVKM. The CDR3 spells CASSYPREGSSYNEQFF. CDR3 sequence (DNA): TGTGCCAGCAGTTACCCCCGGGAGGGTAGCTCCTACAATGAGCAGTTCTTC.

The chain employs TRBV28 and TRBJ2-7; 8 nucleotides agree with TRBD1. The germline gives CDR1 MDHEN, CDR2 SYDVKM. The trim removed 4 bases at V and 4 bases at J, leaving 9 bases unmatched. This CDR3 is 15 amino acids long. For the CDR3, the DNA is TGTGCCAGCAGTTCACCAGGGGGCTATAGATACGAGCAGTACTTC. Translating gives CASSSPGGYRYEQYF.